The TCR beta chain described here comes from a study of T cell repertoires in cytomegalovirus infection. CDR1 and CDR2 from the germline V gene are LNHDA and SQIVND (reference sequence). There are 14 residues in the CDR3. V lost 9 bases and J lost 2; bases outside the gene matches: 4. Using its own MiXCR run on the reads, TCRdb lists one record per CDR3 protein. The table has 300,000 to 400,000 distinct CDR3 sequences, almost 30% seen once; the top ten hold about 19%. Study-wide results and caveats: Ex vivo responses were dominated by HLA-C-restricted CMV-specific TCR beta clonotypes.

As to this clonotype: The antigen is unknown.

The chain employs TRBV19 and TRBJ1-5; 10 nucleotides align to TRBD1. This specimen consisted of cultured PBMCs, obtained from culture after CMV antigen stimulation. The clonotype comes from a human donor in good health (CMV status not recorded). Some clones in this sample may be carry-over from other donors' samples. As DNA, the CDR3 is TGTGCCAGCCGGGACAGGGGTGGCAATCAGCCCCAGCATTTT. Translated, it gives CASRDRGGNQPQHF.